This T cell receptor beta chain emerged from a study of T-cell memory formation after mild COVID-19. General observations from the study: Several responding clones turned up in pre-infection memory, indicating that cross-reactive memory may have taken part.

TCRdb independently ran MiXCR on the 5' RACE reads; one entry per CDR3 protein. Among over 130,000 distinct CDR3 sequences listed, 14% to 15% were seen once. With respect to this clonotype: What it binds is unknown.

V was clipped by 4 bases and J by 5 bases, with 15 bases between them. Germline lookup yields CDR1 MNHEY and CDR2 SVGEGT. The CDR3 loop spans 15 amino acids. The origin of this receptor is an adult woman who had mild COVID-19 (a few samples of this study predate the infection). Cell type and time point are not known. Material for sequencing was PBMCs or a T cell subset sorted from them (not recorded which). This chain uses TRBV6-2 or TRBV6-3 with TRBJ2-1; D ambiguous. The CDR3 spells CASSFGPTYHNEQFF. The CDR3 region has the DNA TGTGCCAGCAGTTTTGGCCCGACTTACCACAATGAGCAGTTCTTC.